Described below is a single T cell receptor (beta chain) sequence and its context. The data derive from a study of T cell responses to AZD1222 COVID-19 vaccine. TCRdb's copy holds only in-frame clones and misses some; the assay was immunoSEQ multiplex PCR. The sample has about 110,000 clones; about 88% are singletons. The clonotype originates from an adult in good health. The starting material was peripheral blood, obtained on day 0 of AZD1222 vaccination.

CDR3 in amino acids: CASSQVILASYEQYF. CDR3 coding DNA: TGCGCCAGCAGCCAAGTGATTCTGGCTTCCTACGAGCAGTACTTC. The chain uses TRBV4-1 and TRBJ2-7, with no clear D. The CDR3 is 15 amino acids. CDR1 is MGHRA and CDR2 is YSYEKL in the germline V gene. V was pared by 1 base and J by 1 base, with 11 bases between.